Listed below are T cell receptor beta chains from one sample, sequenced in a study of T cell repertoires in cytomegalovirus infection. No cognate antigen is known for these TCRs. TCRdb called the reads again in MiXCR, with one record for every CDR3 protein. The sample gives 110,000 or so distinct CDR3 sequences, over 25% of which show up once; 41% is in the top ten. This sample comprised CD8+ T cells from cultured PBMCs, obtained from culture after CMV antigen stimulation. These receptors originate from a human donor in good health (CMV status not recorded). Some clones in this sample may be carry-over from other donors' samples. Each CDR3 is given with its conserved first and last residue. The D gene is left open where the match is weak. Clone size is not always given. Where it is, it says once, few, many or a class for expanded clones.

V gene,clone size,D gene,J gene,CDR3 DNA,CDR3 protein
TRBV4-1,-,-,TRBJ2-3,TGCGCCAGCAGCCAAGGAAGGGGGAGCACAGATACGCAGTATTTT,CASSQGRGSTDTQYF
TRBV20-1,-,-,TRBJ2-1,TGCAGTGCTAGAAGGGCAGGGGTAGGCTCCTACAATGAGCAGTTCTTC,CSARRAGVGSYNEQFF
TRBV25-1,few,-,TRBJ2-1,TGTGCCAGCAGTGCCACCGGGCAGCAGTTCTTC,CASSATGQQFF
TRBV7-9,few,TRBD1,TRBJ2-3,TGTGCCAGCAGCTCCCGGACAGGGGTCTCCACAGATACGCAGTATTTT,CASSSRTGVSTDTQYF
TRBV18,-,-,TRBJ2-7,TGTGCCAGCTCACCAACAGGGAGCTCCTACGAGCAGTACTTC,CASSPTGSSYEQYF
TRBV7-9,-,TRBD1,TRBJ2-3,TGTGCCAGCAGCTTACAAGGGGGCAACACAGATACGCAGTATTTT,CASSLQGGNTDTQYF
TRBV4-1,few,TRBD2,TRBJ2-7,TGCGCCAGCAGCCTCAGAGCGGCGGGGGGTTTCTACGAGCAGTACTTC,CASSLRAAGGFYEQYF
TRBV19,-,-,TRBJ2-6,TGTGCCAGTAGGGATATCTCTGGGGCCAACGTCCTGACTTTC,CASRDISGANVLTF
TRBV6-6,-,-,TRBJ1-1,TGTGCCAGCAGTTCCGTGAGGAGCACTGAAGCTTTCTTT,CASSSVRSTEAFF
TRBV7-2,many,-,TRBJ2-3,TGTGCCAGCAGCGCACGGGGTAGCACAGATACGCAGTATTTT,CASSARGSTDTQYF
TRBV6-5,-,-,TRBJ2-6,TGTGCCAGCACCCCGGGGGCTGGGGCCAACGTCCTGACTTTC,CASTPGAGANVLTF
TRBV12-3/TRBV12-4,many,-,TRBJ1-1,TGTGCCAGCAGTTTCCCGGGGAACACTGAAGCTTTCTTT,CASSFPGNTEAFF
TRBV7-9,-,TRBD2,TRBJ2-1,TGTGCCAGCAGGGTCGAAGCGGGGGACCACAATGAGCAGTTCTTC,CASRVEAGDHNEQFF
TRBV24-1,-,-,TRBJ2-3,TGTGCCACCAGTGACATGGGAGATTACACAGATACGCAGTATTTT,CATSDMGDYTDTQYF
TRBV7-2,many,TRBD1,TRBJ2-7,TGTGCCAGCAGCCTCCAAACAGGGGCAGTTTACGAGCAGTACTTC,CASSLQTGAVYEQYF
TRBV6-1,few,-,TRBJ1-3,TGTGCCAGCAGTGAATCAGGGACGGACTCTGGAAACACCATATATTTT,CASSESGTDSGNTIYF
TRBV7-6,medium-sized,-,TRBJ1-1,TGTGCCAGCAGCTTAGCACAGGGAATGAACACTGAAGCTTTCTTT,CASSLAQGMNTEAFF
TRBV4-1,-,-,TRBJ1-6,TGCGCCAGCAGCCAAGAACTTGACTACTCCTATAATTCACCCCTCCACTTT,CASSQELDYSYNSPLHF
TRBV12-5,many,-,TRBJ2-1,TGTGCTAGTGGTTTTGGAGAGGCTACTGAGCAGTTCTTC,CASGFGEATEQFF